This T cell receptor beta chain is drawn from a study of identical twins. Points from the study as a whole: Not following the same donors, the study drew its conclusions from cross-sectional statistical analysis. Researchers reported weaker excess twin sharing in beta out-of-frame sequences. It was possible that invariant MAIT and iNKT cells partly confounded the zero-insertion analyses.

From germline, CDR1 is MDHEN and CDR2 SYDVKM. Trimming took off 1 base at V and 1 base at J, with 17 bases between the two ends. This CDR3 spans 18 amino acids. This clonotype was observed a few times. Its antigen is still unknown. Addition of a universal primer site occurred through template switching, and cDNA carried unique molecular identifiers. TCRdb redid the calling of the 5' RACE reads with MiXCR, one entry per CDR3 protein. The table has some 300,000 distinct CDR3 sequences, 9% to 15% seen once; the top ten hold approximately 7.6%. These records were also assigned to another study, of yellow fever vaccine responses in identical twins.

The source is a woman aged 18-29 years in good health. The chain uses TRBV28 and TRBJ2-1; D not resolved. Sequencing was performed on CD8+ T cells sorted from blood. The CDR3 protein is CASSLLEDTDLSYNEQFF. Here the CDR3 DNA reads TGTGCCAGCAGTTTATTAGAGGATACAGACCTTTCCTACAATGAGCAGTTCTTC. Full variable domain (missing parts from reference TRBV28 and TRBJ2-1): DVKVTQSSRYLVKRTGEKVFLECVQDMDHENMFWYRQDPGLGLRLIYFSYDVKMKEKGDIPEGYSVSREKKERFSLILESASTNQTSMYLCASSLLEDTDLSYNEQFFGPGTRLTVL.